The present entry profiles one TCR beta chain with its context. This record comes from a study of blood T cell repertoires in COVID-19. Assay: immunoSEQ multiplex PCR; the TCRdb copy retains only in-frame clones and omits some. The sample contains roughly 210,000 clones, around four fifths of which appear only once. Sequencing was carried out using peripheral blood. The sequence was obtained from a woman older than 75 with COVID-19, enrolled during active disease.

The CDR3 spells CAWNQGASYEQYF. The CDR3 DNA reads TGTGCCTGGAACCAGGGGGCTTCCTACGAGCAGTACTTC. V is TRBV30 and J is TRBJ2-7; TRBD1 matches 8 bases. With V trimmed by 4 bases and J by 1 base, 3 bases remained unmatched. The CDR3 contains 13 residues. The germline V gene encodes CDR1 GTSNPN and CDR2 SVGIG (reference sequence).